Shown below are 24 T cell receptor beta chains from a single sample sequenced in a study of vaccination effects on CD4 cells after COVID-19. Antigens for these TCRs are unknown. Produced via immunoSEQ multiplex PCR; TCRdb's table is partial and in-frame only. The sample records about 65,000 clones, approximately 76% being singletons. ViraFEST used viral peptide pools to expand antigen-specific CD4+ T cells before sequencing. When about ten days of culture had elapsed, CD4+ T cells were isolated. Vaccine recipients had no previous SARS-CoV-2 infection; their nucleocapsid antibodies were negative. Source: CD4+ T cells from PBMCs cultured with HCoV-NL63 spike peptides, taken before COVID-19 vaccination. All receptors derive from a human donor who received a COVID-19 vaccine.

The J gene is TRBJ1-1, the V gene TRBV12-3 or TRBV12-4; D ambiguous. V gave up 8 bases and J gave up 6 bases, with 13 bases separating them. This CDR3 is 12 amino acids long. DNA of the CDR3: TGTGCCAGCGGAGCCGATAGTCCTGAAGCTTTCTTT. It encodes CASGADSPEAFF.

This clone occurred once. The rearrangement links TRBV11-2 to TRBJ1-1, with unresolved D. CDR1 SGHAT and CDR2 FQNNGV come from the germline V gene. The CDR3 length is 13 residues. V lost 0 bases to trimming and J lost 0 bases, with 2 bases between them. The CDR3 DNA reads TGTGCCAGCAGCTTAGAGATGAACACTGAAGCTTTCTTT. Its protein is CASSLEMNTEAFF.

The chain joins TRBV30 to TRBJ2-5; possible D gene TRBD2, 5 bases. CDR3 length: 13 residues. Trimming cost V 3 bases and J 3 bases, with 11 bases left between them. Germline CDR1 is GTSNPN and CDR2 is SVGIG (reference sequence). This CDR3 reads CAWREVGKETQYF. The CDR3 DNA follows: TGTGCCTGGAGGGAGGTGGGGAAAGAGACCCAGTACTTC.

The V and J genes are TRBV10-3 and TRBJ2-3; the D gene could be TRBD1 or TRBD2 (5 bases each). Germline V CDR1 and CDR2: ENHRY, SYGVKD. The V and J ends lost 3 bases and 0 bases respectively, with 7 bases between them. CDR3 length: 14 residues. The CDR3 is CAISDRESTDTQYF. CDR3 nucleotides: TGTGCCATCAGTGACAGGGAGAGCACAGATACGCAGTATTTT.

The chain is built from TRBV9 and TRBJ2-1; D gene uncertain. CDR1 SGDLS and CDR2 YYNGEE come from the germline V gene. This CDR3 region has 14 residues. V shed 0 bases and J shed 4 bases, with 8 bases lying between them. The CDR3 DNA sequence: TGTGCCAGCAGCGTAGCGGCATTTTACAATGAGCAGTTCTTC. It specifies CASSVAAFYNEQFF.

V gene TRBV30 combines with J gene TRBJ1-2; D is ambiguous. The CDR3 is 12 residues long. The germline CDR1 and CDR2 sequences are GTSNPN and SVGIG (reference sequence). V was trimmed by 2 bases and J by 2 bases, leaving 6 bases between them. CDR3 bases: TGTGCCTGGAGTAACCGGAACTATGGCTACACCTTC. Its translation: CAWSNRNYGYTF.

V usage is TRBV7-2 and J usage is TRBJ2-2; TRBD2 matches at 7 bases. This CDR3 is 16 amino acids long. J lost 0 bases, V lost 2 bases, and 3 bases had no gene match. From germline, CDR1 is SGHTA and CDR2 FQGNSA. CDR3 in amino acids: CASSLSAGTNTGELFF. CDR3 sequence (DNA): TGTGCCAGCAGCTTATCAGCGGGGACGAACACCGGGGAGCTGTTTTTT.

The chain combines TRBV3-1 (or the pseudogene TRBV3-2) with TRBJ1-1, with D possibly matching TRBD1 (6 bases). CDR3 size: 15 residues. CDR1 and CDR2 from the germline V gene are LGHDT and YNNKEL (reference sequence). Trimming cost V 4 bases and J 4 bases, with 16 bases left between them. The CDR3 nucleotides are TGTGCCAGCAGCCGTACAGGGTTTGGGGGCACTGAAGCTTTCTTT. It codes for CASSRTGFGGTEAFF.

The chain couples TRBV6-5 to TRBJ1-4, with unresolved D. V was shortened by 5 bases and J by 8 bases, with 12 bases between the two germline ends. Germline lookup yields CDR1 MNHEY and CDR2 SVGAGI. This CDR3 comprises 13 residues. CDR3 in amino acids: CASSRGEKEKLFF. The CDR3 DNA reads TGTGCCAGCAGTAGAGGCGAGAAGGAAAAACTGTTTTTT.

This clone turned up a few times. The chain employs TRBV6-5 and TRBJ1-6, with 7 positions matching TRBD1. The CDR3 extends over 13 amino acids. The V gene end was trimmed by 7 bases and the J gene end by 4 bases; junction bases not matched to a gene: 1. Germline CDR1 reads MNHEY; CDR2 reads SVGAGI. The CDR3 nucleotides read TGTGCCAGCACGGGACAGTATAATTCACCCCTCCACTTT. As protein: CASTGQYNSPLHF.

The chain is built from TRBV6-6 and TRBJ2-5, with 11 bases identical to TRBD2. V shed 4 bases, J shed 0 bases, and the junction held 1 base outside the gene matches. CDR1 MNHNY and CDR2 SVGAGI come from the germline V gene (reference sequence). CDR3 length: 15 amino acids. In DNA, the CDR3 is TGTGCCAGCAGTTCACTAGCGGGGGACCAAGAGACCCAGTACTTC. This sequence encodes CASSSLAGDQETQYF.

This clone was seen a single time. The chain is built from TRBV27 and TRBJ1-4; 8 bases are a match to TRBD1. The CDR3 has 17 residues. Germline V lookup: CDR1 MNHEY, CDR2 SMNVEV (reference sequence). Losses at the gene ends were 6 bases for V and 13 bases for J; bases not matched to a gene: 22. The CDR3, as DNA: TGTGCCAGCAGCGTGTGGACGACAGGGGAGGCGAGACGAGCACTGTTTTTT. Translating it yields CASSVWTTGEARRALFF. The variable domain in full, with the rest retrieved from reference TRBV27 and TRBJ1-4, is EAQVTQNPRYLITVTGKKLTVTCSQNMNHEYMSWYRQDPGLGLRQIYYSMNVEVTDKGDVPEGYKVSRKEKRNFPLILESPSPNQTSLYFCASSVWTTGEARRALFFGSGTQLSVL.

The rearrangement uses TRBV19 and TRBJ1-2, with D uncertain. This CDR3 contains 12 residues. Per the germline V gene, CDR1 is LNHDA and CDR2 is SQIVND (reference sequence). V was cut by 7 bases and J by 4 bases, with 10 bases left in between. CDR3 residues: CASTSDAYGYTF. The CDR3 nucleotides are TGTGCCAGTACCTCAGATGCCTATGGCTACACCTTC.

The rearrangement uses TRBV18 and TRBJ1-1; D is unclear. Trimming stripped 3 bases from V and 1 base from J, with 6 bases between. Germline assignment: CDR1 KGHSH and CDR2 LQKENI. The CDR3 runs to 13 residues. Written as DNA, the CDR3 is TGTGCCAGCTCACCTTCGTCGAACACTGAAGCTTTCTTT. The encoded protein is CASSPSSNTEAFF.

This rearrangement joins TRBV19 to TRBJ1-4; D may be TRBD1 (5 bases). V was pared by 6 bases and J by 5 bases, with 10 bases between. CDR1 LNHDA and CDR2 SQIVND come from the germline V gene (reference sequence). The CDR3 has 13 residues. The CDR3: CASRGLRNEKLFF. The CDR3 coding sequence is TGTGCCAGTAGGGGACTTCGGAATGAAAAACTGTTTTTT.

CDR3 sequence reads: CASSPQGFNQPQHF. The DNA of the CDR3 is TGTGCCAGTAGTCCACAGGGTTTCAATCAGCCCCAGCATTTT. The chain links TRBV19 to TRBJ1-5, with D possibly being TRBD1 (6 bases). Germline V gives CDR1 LNHDA, CDR2 SQIVND (reference sequence). The CDR3 loop spans 14 amino acids. V was cut by 5 bases and J by 3 bases, with 11 bases left in between.

The CDR3 bases are TGCGCCAGCAGTAGGGACAAGCGCGCCTACCAAGAGACCCAGTACTTC. Protein product: CASSRDKRAYQETQYF. This sequence joins TRBV5-1 and TRBJ2-5; D perhaps matches TRBD1 (6 bases). Germline V CDR1 and CDR2: SGHRS, YFSETQ. Trimming pared 5 bases from V and 0 bases from J, leaving 17 bases between. The CDR3 sequence is 16 residues long.

The chain joins TRBV6-5 to TRBJ1-2, with 7 bases that match TRBD1. The V segment lost 8 bases and the J segment 3 bases; nucleotides outside the gene matches: 9. CDR1 MNHEY and CDR2 SVGAGI come from the germline V gene. This CDR3 is built from 14 residues. The CDR3 DNA is TGTGCCAGCCATAAAGGGACAGACTACTATGGCTACACCTTC. Amino acids: CASHKGTDYYGYTF.

This clone was found a few times. V gene TRBV5-5 combines with J gene TRBJ1-3; D call uncertain. Germline CDR1 is SGHKS and CDR2 is YYEKEE (reference sequence). V lost 4 bases, J lost 2 bases, and 16 bases lay in between. The CDR3 is 16 residues long. DNA for the CDR3: TGTGCCAGCAGCGATTTCCGGGCGAGAACTGGAAACACCATATATTTT. This translates into CASSDFRARTGNTIYF.

The chain recombines TRBV5-1 with TRBJ1-1, with 7 bases that match TRBD1. V shed 7 bases, J shed 5 bases, and the junction held 14 bases outside the gene matches. The CDR3 covers 15 residues. Per the germline V gene, CDR1 is SGHRS and CDR2 is YFSETQ. CDR3 sequence: CASQAGVQGNTEAFF. Here the CDR3 DNA reads TGCGCCAGCCAAGCGGGTGTACAGGGGAATACTGAAGCTTTCTTT.

This rearrangement joins TRBV19 to TRBJ1-3, with 9 bases aligning to TRBD1. With 7 bases clipped from V and 4 bases from J, the junction kept 2 bases outside the gene matches. The CDR3 loop spans 13 amino acids. Germline V gene sequence: CDR1 LNHDA, CDR2 SQIVND (reference sequence). This chain's CDR3 is CASTTGGGNTIYF. The CDR3 DNA follows: TGTGCCAGTACCACAGGGGGCGGAAACACCATATATTTT.

The CDR3 nucleotides read TGTGCCAGCTCACCGTCGACAGGGGAGGGGCAGCCCCAGCATTTT. Encoded protein: CASSPSTGEGQPQHF. This chain joins TRBV18 and TRBJ1-5, with 8 bases that match TRBD1. This CDR3 has 15 amino acids. V was pared by 3 bases and J by 7 bases, with 8 bases of the junction left unmatched. CDR1 and CDR2 from the germline V gene are KGHSH and LQKENI.

This clone was seen once. The chain joins TRBV5-1 to TRBJ2-1; D might be TRBD2 (6 bases). Germline assignment: CDR1 SGHRS and CDR2 YFSETQ. V lost 4 bases and J lost 6, with 14 bases in between. The CDR3 has 14 residues. CDR3 DNA: TGCGCCAGCAGCCGGATGGGGGGATTCAATGAGCAGTTCTTC. Translation gives CASSRMGGFNEQFF. Variable domain in full (rest from reference TRBV5-1 and TRBJ2-1): KAGVTQTPRYLIKTRGQQVTLSCSPISGHRSVSWYQQTPGQGLQFLFEYFSETQRNKGNFPGRFSGRQFSNSRSEMNVSTLELGDSALYLCASSRMGGFNEQFFGPGTRLTVL.

The chain recombines TRBV7-8 with TRBJ2-3, with 10 bases matching TRBD2. The CDR3 runs to 16 residues. Germline V gene sequence: CDR1 SGHVS, CDR2 FQNEAQ. The J segment lost 2 bases and the V segment lost 5 bases, leaving 7 bases of the junction unmatched. CDR3 nucleotide sequence: TGTGCCAGCAGCGCACGGACTAGCGGAAACACAGATACGCAGTATTTT. Translated, it gives CASSARTSGNTDTQYF.